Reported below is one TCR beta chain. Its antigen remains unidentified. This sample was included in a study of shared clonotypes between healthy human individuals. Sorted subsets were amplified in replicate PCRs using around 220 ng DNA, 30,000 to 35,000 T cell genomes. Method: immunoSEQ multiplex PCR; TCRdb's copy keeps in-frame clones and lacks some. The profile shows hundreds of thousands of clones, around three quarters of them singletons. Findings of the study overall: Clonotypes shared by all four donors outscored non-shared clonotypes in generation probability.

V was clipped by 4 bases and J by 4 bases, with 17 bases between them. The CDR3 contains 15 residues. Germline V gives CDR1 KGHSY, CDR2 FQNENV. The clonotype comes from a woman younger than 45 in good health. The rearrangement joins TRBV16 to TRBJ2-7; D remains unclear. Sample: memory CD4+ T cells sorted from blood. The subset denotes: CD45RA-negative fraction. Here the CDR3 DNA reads TGTGCCAGCAGCCCAGCGCGGTCCCTAAGGTACGAGCAGTACTTC. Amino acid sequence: CASSPARSLRYEQYF.